This T cell receptor beta chain was sequenced in a study of Ad26.COV2.S vaccination and SARS-CoV-2 variants. Trimming removed 2 bases from V and 6 bases from J, with 16 bases in between. The CDR3 sequence is 15 residues long. The germline V gene encodes CDR1 MNHEY and CDR2 SMNVEV (reference sequence). Turning to this clone: The target antigen is unknown.

Treatment defined: around 19 received Ad26.COV2.S at low or high dose, single or two shots; 5 received placebo; per-sample allocation not given. Sampling happened 63 days after the first vaccine or placebo injection. An Ad26 vector carrying the Wuhan-strain SARS-CoV-2 spike served as the vaccine. Generated by immunoSEQ multiplex PCR, the TCRdb table keeps only in-frame clones and is missing some. The sample carries 300,000 to 400,000 clones, 85% to 90% recorded once. General study points: Researchers cautioned that TCR breadth and depth analyses may have underestimated total T cell responses. Among vaccine recipients, spike-specific TCR breadth exceeded that of placebo recipients.

This chain links TRBV27 with TRBJ1-1; D uncertain. Sequences were derived from peripheral blood, sampled in a trial of Ad26.COV2.S vaccine versus placebo. The sequence was collected from a person aged 18 to 65 who received the Ad26.COV2.S COVID-19 vaccine or a placebo. The CDR3: CASSLGSPGRSEAFF. The CDR3 nucleotides are TGTGCCAGCAGTTTAGGTTCCCCTGGGCGGTCTGAAGCTTTCTTT.